Listed below are T cell receptor beta chains from one sample, sequenced in a study of blood T cell repertoires in COVID-19. Sequencing was performed with immunoSEQ multiplex PCR; in TCRdb, only in-frame clones are kept and a portion is missing. The table lists approximately 100,000 clones, 90% to 95% of them singletons. Sequencing was carried out using peripheral blood. The source of these receptors is a man aged 55 to 70 with acute or convalescent COVID-19. Each CDR3 is given with its conserved first and last residue. D genes are given only for firm matches. Some rows have no size entry. The others give once, few or many, or a class for an expanded clone.

abundance,j_gene,d_gene,v_gene,CDR3aa,CDR3nt
NA,TRBJ2-1,TRBD2,TRBV6-1,CASSEARTSGRNEQFF,TGTGCCAGCAGTGAGGCACGGACTAGCGGGCGGAATGAGCAGTTCTTC
NA,TRBJ1-5,TRBD1,TRBV10-1,CASSESPRGHMASNQPQHF,TGCGCCAGCAGTGAGTCTCCGAGGGGGCATATGGCTAGCAATCAGCCCCAGCATTTT
NA,TRBJ1-5,TRBD1,TRBV18,CASSPGQGNQPQHF,TGTGCCAGCTCACCAGGACAGGGCAATCAGCCCCAGCATTTT
NA,TRBJ2-5,NA,TRBV11-3,CASSLGGLETQYF,TGTGCCAGCAGCTTAGGGGGGCTAGAGACCCAGTACTTC
once,TRBJ2-1,TRBD2,TRBV28,CASSLGGLAGFEQFF,TGTGCCAGCAGCCTAGGGGGACTAGCGGGATTTGAGCAGTTCTTC
NA,TRBJ2-5,TRBD2,TRBV6-5,CASTGTSGTQETQYF,TGTGCCAGCACGGGGACTAGCGGGACGCAAGAGACCCAGTACTTC
NA,TRBJ1-2,NA,TRBV28,CASSPPGHNYGYTF,TGTGCCAGCAGTCCGCCGGGACACAACTATGGCTACACCTTC
NA,TRBJ2-1,TRBD1,TRBV30,CAWSVFSPRGGAYNEQFF,TGTGCCTGGAGTGTCTTCTCCCCCCGAGGGGGCGCTTACAATGAGCAGTTCTTC
once,TRBJ2-3,TRBD1,TRBV6-5,CASSLQQGARDTQYF,TGTGCCAGCAGTTTACAACAGGGGGCTCGGGATACGCAGTATTTT
NA,TRBJ1-6,TRBD1,TRBV6-1,CASSENGQGNNSPLHF,TGTGCCAGCAGTGAGAACGGACAGGGAAATAATTCACCCCTCCACTTT
NA,TRBJ2-3,NA,TRBV27,CASSRGDTQYF,TGTGCCAGCAGTAGGGGAGATACGCAGTATTTT
once,TRBJ2-2,TRBD1,TRBV11-2,CASMTGYFGELFF,TGTGCCAGTATGACAGGGTACTTCGGGGAGCTGTTTTTT
NA,TRBJ1-5,TRBD1,TRBV5-1,CASSWGTGSNQPQHF,TGCGCCAGCAGCTGGGGGACAGGGAGCAATCAGCCCCAGCATTTT
NA,TRBJ2-1,TRBD1,TRBV7-9,CASSLTVDWTGDDKQFF,TGTGCCAGCAGCCTCACTGTCGACTGGACAGGGGATGATAAGCAGTTCTTC
NA,TRBJ2-2,TRBD2,TRBV5-1,CASSPRTSGSGGELFF,TGCGCCAGCAGCCCTAGGACTAGCGGGAGTGGCGGGGAGCTGTTTTTT
NA,TRBJ1-5,NA,TRBV3-1/TRBV3-2,CASSQDVNQPQHF,TGTGCCAGCAGCCAAGACGTAAATCAGCCCCAGCATTTT
NA,TRBJ1-6,TRBD1,TRBV4-2,CASSQEYRGSGSPLHF,TGTGCCAGCAGCCAAGAATACAGGGGGTCGGGTTCACCCCTCCACTTT
once,TRBJ2-1,TRBD2,TRBV19,CASSTPQGGLAGSNEQFF,TGTGCCAGTAGTACCCCCCAAGGGGGTCTAGCGGGGTCCAATGAGCAGTTCTTC
few,TRBJ1-1,TRBD1,TRBV5-8,CASSLRTGILREAFF,TGTGCCAGCAGCTTAAGGACAGGGATACTAAGGGAGGCTTTCTTT
NA,TRBJ2-1,NA,TRBV18,CASSPPGNYNEQFF,TGTGCCAGCTCACCACCCGGTAATTACAATGAGCAGTTCTTC
NA,TRBJ2-7,TRBD1,TRBV27,CASSPRTGVVLGYEQYF,TGTGCCAGCAGTCCACGGACAGGGGTCGTACTTGGGTACGAGCAGTACTTC
few,TRBJ1-2,NA,TRBV28,CASLARYGYTF,TGTGCCAGCCTGGCCCGATATGGCTACACCTTC
NA,TRBJ1-1,NA,TRBV3-1/TRBV3-2,CASSQTTGITEAFF,TGTGCCAGCAGCCAAACCACAGGGATCACTGAAGCTTTCTTT
NA,TRBJ1-3,NA,TRBV30,CASDFLPGNTIYF,TGTGCCTCCGACTTCCTACCTGGAAACACCATATATTTT
NA,TRBJ1-1,TRBD1,TRBV19,CASSRQGAGTEAFF,TGTGCCAGTAGCCGACAGGGGGCAGGGACTGAAGCTTTCTTT
few,TRBJ1-2,NA,TRBV29-1,CSGREGQNYGYTF,TGCAGTGGGCGGGAGGGGCAGAACTATGGCTACACCTTC
NA,TRBJ2-1,TRBD2,TRBV18,CASSPIGGTSGNNEQFF,TGTGCCAGCTCACCCATAGGCGGGACTAGCGGAAACAATGAGCAGTTCTTC
NA,TRBJ1-2,NA,TRBV27,CASSLSVTGYGYTF,TGTGCCAGCAGTCTCTCAGTGACGGGCTATGGCTACACCTTC
NA,TRBJ2-2,NA,TRBV7-2,CASTPAPGRSGELFF,TGTGCCAGCACCCCTGCCCCCGGGAGAAGCGGGGAGCTGTTTTTT
few,TRBJ2-3,TRBD1,TRBV3-1/TRBV3-2,CASSQMTGQADTQYF,TGTGCCAGCAGCCAAATGACAGGGCAGGCAGATACGCAGTATTTT
NA,TRBJ2-3,NA,TRBV6-5,CASSSRVGTDTQYF,TGTGCCAGCAGCTCCAGGGTGGGCACAGATACGCAGTATTTT
NA,TRBJ2-6,NA,TRBV7-9,CASSLTNSGANVLTF,TGTGCCAGCAGCTTAACTAACTCTGGGGCCAACGTCCTGACTTTC
NA,TRBJ2-5,NA,TRBV11-2,CASSLGSQETQYF,TGTGCCAGCAGCTTAGGCAGTCAAGAGACCCAGTACTTC